A single sample is the source of the 5 T cell receptor beta chains below, sequenced in a study of identical twins. TCRdb reprocessed the 5' RACE reads with MiXCR, giving one entry per CDR3 protein. The data show about 240,000 distinct CDR3 sequences, with more than 9% seen just once and 10% held by the top ten. The sample was memory T cells sorted from blood. The receptor set was obtained from a man over 45 in good health.

V and J are TRBV20-1 and TRBJ2-1, with TRBD2 identical over 7 bases. From germline, CDR1 is DFQATT and CDR2 SNEGSKA (reference sequence). The CDR3 consists of 15 residues. Trimming removed 0 bases from V and 0 bases from J; junction bases left unmatched: 2. The CDR3 here is CSAREAGSSYNEQFF. CDR3 DNA sequence: TGCAGTGCTAGAGAAGCGGGGAGCTCCTACAATGAGCAGTTCTTC.

This clonotype was seen only a few times. The chain links TRBV3-1 to TRBJ2-3; D remains unclear. The CDR3 totals 14 residues. With 5 bases removed from V and 3 bases from J, the gap between germline ends came to 12 bases. In germline, CDR1 is LGHDT, CDR2 YNNKEL (reference sequence). CDR3 coding DNA: TGTGCCAGCAGCGCCTATGTCGCGACAGATACGCAGTATTTT. It encodes CASSAYVATDTQYF.

Regarding this clonotype: Given the absence of the conserved phenylalanine or tryptophan at the CDR3 end, a read error is likely. The genes are TRBV20-1 and TRBJ2-7; no firm D call. The CDR3 covers 17 residues. Trimming left V 1 base short and J 2 bases short, with 21 bases between. The germline V gene encodes CDR1 DFQATT and CDR2 SNEGSKA (reference sequence). The CDR3 sequence is CSARGHRDRALPYEQYY. The CDR3 coding sequence is TGCAGTGCTAGAGGCCACAGAGATCGCGCCCTACCCTACGAGCAGTACTAC.

V usage is TRBV4-1 and J usage is TRBJ1-1; D remains ambiguous. The germline V gene encodes CDR1 MGHRA and CDR2 YSYEKL. Trimming pared 1 base from V and 0 bases from J, leaving 9 bases between. This CDR3 contains 15 residues. The CDR3 coding sequence is TGCGCCAGCAGCCAAGTGGTCAGCCTGAACACTGAAGCTTTCTTT. It translates to CASSQVVSLNTEAFF.

The chain employs TRBV29-1 and TRBJ1-2; the match to TRBD1 covers 7 bases. There are 12 residues in the CDR3. After removal of 6 bases from V and 7 bases from J, the junction contained 8 bases not matched to a gene. Germline lookup yields CDR1 SQVTM and CDR2 ANQGSEA. CDR3 nucleotides: TGCAGCGTCGCGACAGGGTACGGTGGCTACACCTTC. Protein: CSVATGYGGYTF. Full variable domain (rest looked up from reference TRBV29-1 and TRBJ1-2): SAVISQKPSRDICQRGTSLTIQCQVDSQVTMMFWYRQQPGQSLTLIATANQGSEATYESGFVIDKFPISRPNLTFSTLTVSNMSPEDSSIYLCSVATGYGGYTFGSGTRLTVV.